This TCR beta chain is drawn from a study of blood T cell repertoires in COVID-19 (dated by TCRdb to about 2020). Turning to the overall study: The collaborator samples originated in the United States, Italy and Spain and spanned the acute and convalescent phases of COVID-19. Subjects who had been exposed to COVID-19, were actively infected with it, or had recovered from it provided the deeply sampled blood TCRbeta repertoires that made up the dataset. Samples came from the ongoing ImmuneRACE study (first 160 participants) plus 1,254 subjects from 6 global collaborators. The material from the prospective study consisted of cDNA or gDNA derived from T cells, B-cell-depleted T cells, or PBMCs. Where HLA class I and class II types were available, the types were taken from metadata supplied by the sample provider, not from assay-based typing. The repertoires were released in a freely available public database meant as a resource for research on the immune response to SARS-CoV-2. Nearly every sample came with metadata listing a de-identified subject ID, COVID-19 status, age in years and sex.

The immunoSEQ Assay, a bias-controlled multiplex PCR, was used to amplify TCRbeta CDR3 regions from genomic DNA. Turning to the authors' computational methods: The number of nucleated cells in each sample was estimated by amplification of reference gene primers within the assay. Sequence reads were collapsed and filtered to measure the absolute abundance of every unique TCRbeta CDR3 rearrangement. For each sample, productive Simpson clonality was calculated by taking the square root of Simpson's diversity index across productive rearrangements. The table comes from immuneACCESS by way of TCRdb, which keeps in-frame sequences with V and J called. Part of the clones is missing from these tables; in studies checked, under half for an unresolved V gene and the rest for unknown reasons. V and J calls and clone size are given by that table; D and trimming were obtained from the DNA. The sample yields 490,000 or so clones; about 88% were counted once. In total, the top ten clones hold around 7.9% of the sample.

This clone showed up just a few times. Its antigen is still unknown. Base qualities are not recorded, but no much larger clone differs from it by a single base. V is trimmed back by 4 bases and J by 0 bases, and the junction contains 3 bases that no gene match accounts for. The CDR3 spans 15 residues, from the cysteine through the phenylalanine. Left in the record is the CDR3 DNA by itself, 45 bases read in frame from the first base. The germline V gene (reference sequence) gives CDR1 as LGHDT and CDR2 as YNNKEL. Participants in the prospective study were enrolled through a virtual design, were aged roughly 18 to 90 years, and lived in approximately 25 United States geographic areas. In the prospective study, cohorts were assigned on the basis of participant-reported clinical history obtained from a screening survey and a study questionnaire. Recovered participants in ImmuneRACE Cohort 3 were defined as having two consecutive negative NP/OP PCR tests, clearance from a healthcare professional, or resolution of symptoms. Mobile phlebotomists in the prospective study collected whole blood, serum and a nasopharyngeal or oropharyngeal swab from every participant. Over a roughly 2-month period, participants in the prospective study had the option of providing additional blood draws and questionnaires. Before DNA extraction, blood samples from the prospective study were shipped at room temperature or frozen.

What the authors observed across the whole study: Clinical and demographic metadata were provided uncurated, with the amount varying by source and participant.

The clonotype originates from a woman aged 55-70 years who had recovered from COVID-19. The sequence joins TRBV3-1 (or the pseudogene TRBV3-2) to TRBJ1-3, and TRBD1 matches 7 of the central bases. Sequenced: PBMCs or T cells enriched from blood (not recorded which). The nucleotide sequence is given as TGTGCCAGCAGCCTCGGGACAGTCTCTGGAAACACCATATATTTT. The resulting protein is CASSLGTVSGNTIYF.